The rows below give T cell receptor beta chains drawn from one sample of a study of CD8+ T cells in alopecia areata. Repertoires were generated with immunoSEQ multiplex PCR, while TCRdb's copy carries only in-frame clones and drops some. The sample records over 150,000 clones, approximately 55% being singletons. Specimen: CD8+ T cells sorted from blood, collected at week 24, from a patient treated with tofacitinib. The receptors were sampled from a human donor with alopecia areata. Both conserved end residues are part of each CDR3. D genes are given only for firm matches. Size is stated for part of the rows, as once, few or many counts, or as a class when the clone is expanded.

v_gene: TRBV4-1
j_gene: TRBJ1-4
d_gene: -
abundance: -
CDR3aa: CASSQDTPADGYRLFF
CDR3nt: TGCGCCAGCAGCCAAGATACTCCAGCCGATGGTTACAGACTGTTTTTT

v_gene: TRBV30
j_gene: TRBJ2-1
d_gene: TRBD2
abundance: -
CDR3aa: CAWRGTSDEQFF
CDR3nt: TGTGCCTGGAGGGGGACTAGCGATGAGCAGTTCTTC

v_gene: TRBV29-1
j_gene: TRBJ2-1
d_gene: -
abundance: few
CDR3aa: CSVETVYNEQFF
CDR3nt: TGCAGCGTTGAGACAGTCTACAATGAGCAGTTCTTC

v_gene: TRBV19
j_gene: TRBJ1-2
d_gene: -
abundance: -
CDR3aa: CASSTAYGYTF
CDR3nt: TGTGCCAGTAGTACAGCCTATGGCTACACCTTC

v_gene: TRBV9
j_gene: TRBJ2-5
d_gene: -
abundance: once
CDR3aa: CASSASGRGETQYF
CDR3nt: TGTGCCAGCAGCGCCTCGGGGCGGGGAGAGACCCAGTACTTC

v_gene: TRBV5-1
j_gene: TRBJ2-3
d_gene: -
abundance: -
CDR3aa: CASSLETEETDTQYF
CDR3nt: TGCGCCAGCAGCTTGGAGACAGAAGAAACAGATACGCAGTATTTT

v_gene: TRBV7-8
j_gene: TRBJ1-5
d_gene: -
abundance: -
CDR3aa: CASSSAVSNQPQHF
CDR3nt: TGTGCCAGCAGCTCCGCCGTGTCTAATCAGCCCCAGCATTTT

v_gene: TRBV27
j_gene: TRBJ1-6
d_gene: -
abundance: -
CDR3aa: CASKSLESPLHF
CDR3nt: TGTGCCAGCAAGAGTTTAGAATCACCCCTCCACTTT

v_gene: TRBV29-1
j_gene: TRBJ2-3
d_gene: -
abundance: -
CDR3aa: CSGDVDSTGTQYF
CDR3nt: TGCAGCGGCGACGTAGATAGCACAGGTACGCAGTATTTT

v_gene: TRBV5-1
j_gene: TRBJ1-2
d_gene: -
abundance: once
CDR3aa: CASSLAPGADGYTF
CDR3nt: TGCGCCAGCAGCTTGGCCCCAGGGGCGGATGGCTACACCTTC

v_gene: TRBV7-9
j_gene: TRBJ2-1
d_gene: -
abundance: few
CDR3aa: CASSLTGNEQFF
CDR3nt: TGTGCCAGCAGCTTAACGGGAAATGAGCAGTTCTTC

v_gene: TRBV4-3
j_gene: TRBJ1-1
d_gene: -
abundance: few
CDR3aa: CASSLRDGNTEAFF
CDR3nt: TGCGCCAGCAGCCTACGCGACGGGAACACTGAAGCTTTCTTT

v_gene: TRBV2
j_gene: TRBJ2-6
d_gene: -
abundance: -
CDR3aa: CASSDDDGGLGSGANVLTF
CDR3nt: TGTGCCAGCAGTGACGACGATGGGGGGCTTGGCTCTGGGGCCAACGTCCTGACTTTC

v_gene: TRBV27
j_gene: TRBJ2-1
d_gene: -
abundance: few
CDR3aa: CASATTWSDEQFF
CDR3nt: TGTGCCAGCGCCACGACATGGTCGGATGAGCAGTTCTTC

v_gene: TRBV4-3
j_gene: TRBJ2-2
d_gene: -
abundance: -
CDR3aa: CASSQDQTTGELFF
CDR3nt: TGCGCCAGCAGCCAAGATCAGACCACCGGGGAGCTGTTTTTT

v_gene: TRBV13
j_gene: TRBJ2-4
d_gene: -
abundance: -
CDR3aa: CASSWGHSEENIQYF
CDR3nt: TGTGCCAGCAGCTGGGGACACTCGGAGGAGAACATTCAGTACTTC

v_gene: TRBV30
j_gene: TRBJ2-3
d_gene: -
abundance: -
CDR3aa: CAWSVAASTDTQYF
CDR3nt: TGTGCCTGGAGTGTGGCAGCCTCCACAGATACGCAGTATTTT

v_gene: TRBV29-1
j_gene: TRBJ1-1
d_gene: -
abundance: -
CDR3aa: CSALKRNTEAFF
CDR3nt: TGCAGCGCCTTAAAACGGAACACTGAAGCTTTCTTT

v_gene: TRBV30
j_gene: TRBJ1-2
d_gene: -
abundance: -
CDR3aa: CASEGAVGVYGYTF
CDR3nt: TGTGCCTCGGAGGGTGCAGTCGGGGTCTATGGCTACACCTTC

v_gene: TRBV4-3
j_gene: TRBJ2-2
d_gene: -
abundance: -
CDR3aa: CASSPDSTTTGELFF
CDR3nt: TGCGCCAGCAGCCCGGACAGCACAACAACCGGGGAGCTGTTTTTT

v_gene: TRBV9
j_gene: TRBJ1-1
d_gene: -
abundance: once
CDR3aa: CASSVDGRLNTEAFF
CDR3nt: TGTGCCAGCAGCGTAGACGGCAGACTGAACACTGAAGCTTTCTTT

v_gene: TRBV19
j_gene: TRBJ2-1
d_gene: -
abundance: -
CDR3aa: CASSIPGDLHNEQFF
CDR3nt: TGTGCCAGTAGTATTCCGGGGGACCTTCACAATGAGCAGTTCTTC

v_gene: TRBV5-1
j_gene: TRBJ2-7
d_gene: -
abundance: few
CDR3aa: CASSFGAGSYEQYF
CDR3nt: TGCGCCAGCAGCTTTGGCGCAGGTTCCTACGAGCAGTACTTC

v_gene: TRBV27
j_gene: TRBJ1-1
d_gene: -
abundance: -
CDR3aa: CASRDVGWGNTEAFF
CDR3nt: TGTGCCAGCAGGGATGTGGGTTGGGGGAACACTGAAGCTTTCTTT

v_gene: TRBV29-1
j_gene: TRBJ1-2
d_gene: -
abundance: -
CDR3aa: CSVDSGSYGYTF
CDR3nt: TGCAGCGTTGATTCGGGGTCCTATGGCTACACCTTC

v_gene: TRBV5-6
j_gene: TRBJ2-7
d_gene: -
abundance: -
CDR3aa: CASSLMRKNYEQYF
CDR3nt: TGTGCCAGCAGCTTGATGAGAAAGAACTACGAGCAGTACTTC

v_gene: TRBV30
j_gene: TRBJ1-1
d_gene: -
abundance: -
CDR3aa: CAWLPRNTEAFF
CDR3nt: TGTGCCTGGCTCCCACGGAACACTGAAGCTTTCTTT

v_gene: TRBV11-3
j_gene: TRBJ2-1
d_gene: -
abundance: -
CDR3aa: CASSYPLNNEQFF
CDR3nt: TGTGCCAGCAGCTATCCCTTGAACAATGAGCAGTTCTTC

v_gene: TRBV15
j_gene: TRBJ2-5
d_gene: -
abundance: -
CDR3aa: CATSRDEGGWQETQYF
CDR3nt: TGTGCCACCAGCAGAGACGAGGGAGGATGGCAAGAGACCCAGTACTTC

v_gene: TRBV4-3
j_gene: TRBJ1-2
d_gene: -
abundance: -
CDR3aa: CASSQDWRSAYGYTF
CDR3nt: TGCGCCAGCAGCCAAGATTGGAGGTCTGCCTATGGCTACACCTTC

v_gene: TRBV15
j_gene: TRBJ2-3
d_gene: TRBD2
abundance: -
CDR3aa: CATSTTSGVGDTQYF
CDR3nt: TGTGCCACCAGCACGACCAGCGGGGTAGGAGATACGCAGTATTTT

v_gene: TRBV19
j_gene: TRBJ1-2
d_gene: -
abundance: -
CDR3aa: CASSGQGTNYGYTF
CDR3nt: TGTGCCAGTAGTGGCCAGGGAACTAACTATGGCTACACCTTC

v_gene: TRBV29-1
j_gene: TRBJ2-7
d_gene: -
abundance: few
CDR3aa: CSVDGGPYEQYF
CDR3nt: TGCAGCGTTGATGGGGGACCCTACGAGCAGTACTTC

v_gene: TRBV6-6
j_gene: TRBJ2-1
d_gene: -
abundance: -
CDR3aa: CASTIGGLSYNEQFF
CDR3nt: TGTGCCAGCACCATAGGTGGACTCTCCTACAATGAGCAGTTCTTC

v_gene: TRBV19
j_gene: TRBJ2-7
d_gene: -
abundance: -
CDR3aa: CASKGDGYEQYF
CDR3nt: TGTGCCAGTAAGGGGGACGGATACGAGCAGTACTTC

v_gene: TRBV4-3
j_gene: TRBJ1-2
d_gene: -
abundance: few
CDR3aa: CASSHSGDGYTF
CDR3nt: TGCGCCAGCAGCCATTCAGGGGATGGCTACACCTTC

v_gene: TRBV6-6
j_gene: TRBJ2-1
d_gene: -
abundance: -
CDR3aa: CASSSGPGPDEQFF
CDR3nt: TGTGCCAGCAGTTCGGGTCCGGGCCCCGATGAGCAGTTCTTC

v_gene: TRBV4-3
j_gene: TRBJ1-4
d_gene: TRBD1
abundance: -
CDR3aa: CASSQVRQGAEKLFF
CDR3nt: TGCGCCAGCAGCCAAGTCCGACAGGGGGCTGAAAAACTGTTTTTT

v_gene: TRBV13
j_gene: TRBJ2-7
d_gene: -
abundance: -
CDR3aa: CASSYDRFSYEQYF
CDR3nt: TGTGCCAGCAGCTACGACAGGTTTTCCTACGAGCAGTACTTC

v_gene: TRBV9
j_gene: TRBJ2-2
d_gene: -
abundance: -
CDR3aa: CASSVGATGELFF
CDR3nt: TGTGCCAGCAGCGTGGGGGCCACCGGGGAGCTGTTTTTT

v_gene: TRBV7-2
j_gene: TRBJ2-2
d_gene: TRBD1
abundance: once
CDR3aa: CASSLLYGQDSNTGELFF
CDR3nt: TGTGCCAGCAGCTTATTGTACGGACAGGATTCGAACACCGGGGAGCTGTTTTTT

v_gene: TRBV7-9
j_gene: TRBJ2-7
d_gene: -
abundance: few
CDR3aa: CASSTGRTYEQYF
CDR3nt: TGTGCCAGCAGCACCGGGAGAACCTACGAGCAGTACTTC

v_gene: TRBV19
j_gene: TRBJ2-3
d_gene: -
abundance: -
CDR3aa: CASTGRNRRSTDTQYF
CDR3nt: TGTGCCAGTACTGGCCGAAACAGGAGAAGCACAGATACGCAGTATTTT

v_gene: TRBV2
j_gene: TRBJ2-3
d_gene: -
abundance: -
CDR3aa: CASREGAGTQYF
CDR3nt: TGTGCCAGCAGGGAGGGAGCCGGAACGCAGTATTTT

v_gene: TRBV7-3
j_gene: TRBJ2-1
d_gene: -
abundance: -
CDR3aa: CASSPHLSDEQFF
CDR3nt: TGTGCCAGCAGCCCGCATTTGAGCGATGAGCAGTTCTTC

v_gene: TRBV6-5
j_gene: TRBJ1-5
d_gene: TRBD1
abundance: -
CDR3aa: CASSYGTDNQPQHF
CDR3nt: TGTGCCAGCAGTTACGGGACAGACAATCAGCCCCAGCATTTT

v_gene: TRBV4-3
j_gene: TRBJ1-2
d_gene: TRBD1
abundance: -
CDR3aa: CASSQDSWSGGDYGYTF
CDR3nt: TGCGCCAGCAGCCAAGATAGTTGGTCAGGGGGAGACTATGGCTACACCTTC

v_gene: TRBV4-3
j_gene: TRBJ1-2
d_gene: TRBD1
abundance: -
CDR3aa: CASSPTGDYGYTF
CDR3nt: TGCGCCAGCAGCCCCACAGGGGACTATGGCTACACCTTC

v_gene: TRBV11-2
j_gene: TRBJ2-1
d_gene: -
abundance: few
CDR3aa: CASSTWAPYNEQFF
CDR3nt: TGTGCCAGCAGCACCTGGGCCCCATACAATGAGCAGTTCTTC

v_gene: TRBV27
j_gene: TRBJ2-7
d_gene: -
abundance: -
CDR3aa: CASSFVQGTDEQYF
CDR3nt: TGTGCCAGCAGTTTTGTTCAGGGAACCGACGAGCAGTACTTC

v_gene: TRBV6-5
j_gene: TRBJ1-2
d_gene: -
abundance: few
CDR3aa: CASSYSTGGSGYTF
CDR3nt: TGTGCCAGCAGTTACTCGACTGGGGGAAGTGGCTACACCTTC

v_gene: TRBV30
j_gene: TRBJ1-2
d_gene: -
abundance: few
CDR3aa: CAWSVAYGYTF
CDR3nt: TGTGCCTGGAGTGTGGCTTATGGCTACACCTTC

v_gene: TRBV11-2
j_gene: TRBJ2-7
d_gene: -
abundance: few
CDR3aa: CASSLDLKGFEQYF
CDR3nt: TGTGCCAGCAGCTTAGATCTGAAGGGGTTCGAGCAGTACTTC

v_gene: TRBV13
j_gene: TRBJ2-7
d_gene: TRBD1
abundance: -
CDR3aa: CASSTTGGHYEQYF
CDR3nt: TGTGCCAGCAGTACGACAGGGGGGCACTACGAGCAGTACTTC

v_gene: TRBV5-1
j_gene: TRBJ2-1
d_gene: -
abundance: -
CDR3aa: CASSLGTPEQFF
CDR3nt: TGCGCCAGCAGCTTGGGGACACCTGAGCAGTTCTTC

v_gene: TRBV7-6
j_gene: TRBJ2-3
d_gene: -
abundance: -
CDR3aa: CASSLVGTDTQYF
CDR3nt: TGTGCCAGCAGCTTAGTGGGCACAGATACGCAGTATTTT